Below are 13 T cell receptor beta chains sequenced from a single sample in a study of blood T cell repertoires in COVID-19. Assay: immunoSEQ multiplex PCR; the TCRdb copy retains only in-frame clones and omits some. The sample carries 100,000 to 150,000 clones, roughly 83% recorded once. Source material: peripheral blood. These TCRs come from a woman aged 45-60 years with acute or convalescent COVID-19.

The V gene is TRBV6-5, the J gene TRBJ2-3, with 9 bases matching TRBD1. Germline assignment: CDR1 MNHEY and CDR2 SVGAGI. This CDR3 comprises 14 residues. After removal of 7 bases from V and 5 bases from J, the junction contained 7 bases not matched to a gene. Here the CDR3 reads CASINRGLIDTQYF. As DNA, the CDR3 is TGTGCCAGCATTAACAGGGGGCTCATAGATACGCAGTATTTT.

The V gene is TRBV5-1, the J gene TRBJ1-3; D possibly corresponds to TRBD1 (5 bases). The CDR3 is made up of 14 amino acids. Germline V gene lookup returns CDR1 SGHRS and CDR2 YFSETQ. V gave up 4 bases and J gave up 7 bases, with 15 bases separating them. This CDR3 reads CASSLSHGANTIYF. The CDR3 bases are TGCGCCAGCAGCCTTTCACATGGGGCTAACACCATATATTTT.

The chain is built from TRBV15 and TRBJ2-7, with D tentatively TRBD2 (6 bases). Trimming shortened V by 5 bases and J by 0 bases, and 11 bases separated the two germline ends. The CDR3 spans 14 residues. The germline V gene has CDR1 LNHNV and CDR2 YYDKDF (reference sequence). The CDR3 coding sequence is TGTGCCACCAGCCCGCGGGACGGCTCCTACGAGCAGTACTTC. Its protein is CATSPRDGSYEQYF.

This clone appeared many times. The V and J genes are TRBV27 and TRBJ2-2; 10 bases map to TRBD2. The junction had 5 bases not matched to a gene; V was cut back by 3 bases and J by 1 base. Per the germline V gene, CDR1 is MNHEY and CDR2 is SMNVEV (reference sequence). This CDR3 region has 17 residues. The CDR3 sequence is CASSLLASGGNTGELFF. CDR3 nucleotides: TGTGCCAGCAGTTTGTTAGCTAGCGGGGGGAACACCGGGGAGCTGTTTTTT.

The chain joins TRBV30 to TRBJ2-4; D uncertain. This CDR3 comprises 14 residues. Trimming pared 0 bases from V and 4 bases from J, leaving 10 bases between. CDR1 GTSNPN and CDR2 SVGIG come from the germline V gene (reference sequence). The CDR3 loop is CAWSVPYKKNIQYF. The CDR3 DNA reads TGTGCCTGGAGTGTACCTTACAAGAAAAACATTCAGTACTTC.

The chain uses TRBV15 and TRBJ1-4; TRBD1 is a possible D gene (5 bases). With 1 base removed from V and 7 bases from J, the gap between germline ends came to 16 bases. This CDR3 region has 16 residues. In germline, CDR1 is LNHNV, CDR2 YYDKDF (reference sequence). CDR3 amino acids: CATSRAGGSYAEKLFF. As DNA, the CDR3 is TGTGCCACCAGCAGAGCCGGGGGGTCCTATGCTGAAAAACTGTTTTTT.

This sequence joins TRBV2 and TRBJ1-4, with a tentative D call TRBD1 (6 bases). Germline CDR1 reads SNHLY; CDR2 reads FYNNEI. The length of the CDR3 is 15 residues. V lost 6 bases and J 3 bases, leaving 14 bases between the germline ends. CDR3 sequence reads: CASSSLAGANEKLFF. For the CDR3, the DNA is TGTGCCAGCAGCTCCCTGGCAGGGGCTAATGAAAAACTGTTTTTT.

This chain joins TRBV19 and TRBJ2-1; 7 nucleotides agree with TRBD2. CDR3 length equals 14 residues. V lost 8 bases to trimming and J lost 2 bases; unmatched junction nucleotides: 6. CDR1 LNHDA and CDR2 SQIVND come from the germline V gene (reference sequence). CDR3 in amino acids: CASLSAGTYNEQFF. CDR3 in DNA: TGTGCCAGTCTTTCAGCGGGGACCTACAATGAGCAGTTCTTC.

The V gene is TRBV30, the J gene TRBJ2-7; D is undetermined. Trimming removed 1 base from V and 4 bases from J, with 11 bases in between. The CDR3 spans 13 residues. The germline V gene encodes CDR1 GTSNPN and CDR2 SVGIG (reference sequence). The CDR3 DNA follows: TGTGCCTGGAGTGCGGCTAGATTATACGAGCAGTACTTC. Amino acid sequence: CAWSAARLYEQYF.

J is TRBJ2-7 and V is TRBV6-5; D possibly corresponds to TRBD1 (6 bases). The CDR3 contains 11 residues. Germline CDR1 is MNHEY and CDR2 is SVGAGI. V lost 6 bases, J lost 12 bases, and 15 bases lay in between. CDR3 amino acids: CASRNNRVSYF. CDR3 sequence (DNA): TGTGCCAGCAGAAATAACAGGGTGTCGTACTTC.

The chain is built from TRBV27 and TRBJ1-5; 8 bases match TRBD1. V lost 3 bases and J lost 6; bases outside the gene matches: 7. The CDR3 runs 15 residues. The germline V gene encodes CDR1 MNHEY and CDR2 SMNVEV (reference sequence). CDR3 nucleotides: TGTGCCAGCAGTTTGGGTTCAGGGGGCGGTCAGCCCCAGCATTTT. Amino acid sequence: CASSLGSGGGQPQHF.

This chain connects TRBV3-1 (or the pseudogene TRBV3-2) to TRBJ2-1; tentatively, D is TRBD2 (5 bases). The germline CDR1 and CDR2 sequences are LGHDT and YNNKEL (reference sequence). V lost 3 bases and J 10 bases, leaving 13 bases between the germline ends. The CDR3 sequence is 13 residues long. DNA for the CDR3: TGTGCCAGCAGCCATAGCGTACCGACCGAGCAGTTCTTC. As protein: CASSHSVPTEQFF.

The V and J genes are TRBV15 and TRBJ1-4; D perhaps matches TRBD1 (6 bases). CDR3 length: 16 residues. Germline CDR1 and CDR2: LNHNV and YYDKDF (reference sequence). Trimming cost V 0 bases and J 1 base, with 9 bases left between them. Here the CDR3 DNA reads TGTGCCACCAGCAGAGATCAGACAGGAACTAATGAAAAACTGTTTTTT. Translating it yields CATSRDQTGTNEKLFF. The complete variable domain, with remaining parts taken from reference TRBV15 and TRBJ1-4, reads DAMVIQNPRYQVTQFGKPVTLSCSQTLNHNVMYWYQQKSSQAPKLLFHYYDKDFNNEADTPDNFQSRRPNTSFCFLDIRSPGLGDTAMYLCATSRDQTGTNEKLFFGSGTQLSVL.